This T cell receptor beta chain was captured in a study of monozygotic twins with inflammatory bowel disease. From its re-call of the 5' RACE reads, TCRdb lists each CDR3 protein once, without DNA. The listing records approximately 400,000 distinct CDR3 sequences. The length of the CDR3 is 17 residues. Germline V gene sequence: CDR1 KGHDR, CDR2 SFDVKD. The chain links TRBV24-1 to TRBJ2-1; lacking DNA, the TRBD2 call made by TCRdb goes unchecked. The sequence was collected from a human donor with ulcerative colitis or Crohn's disease, or a healthy co-twin of an affected twin (not recorded which). Sequenced input: blood. The CDR3 spells CATSDGRTSGGSNEQFF.